These 8 T cell receptor beta chains share one sample of origin, sequenced in a study of cytomegalovirus exposure and HLA in healthy donors (dated by TCRdb to the late 2010s). Library preparation was by the immunoSEQ multiplex PCR assay. For the multiplex PCR, a mixture combining 60 forward primers for TCR Vbeta segments and 13 reverse primers for TCR Jbeta segments was used. TCRdb re-hosts the immuneACCESS table, in-frame sequences only. Its copies lack some clones; in the studies checked, an unresolved V gene accounts for under half of them, and the cause for the rest is not known. The sample table lists roughly 150,000 clones, 65% to 80% of them with a count of one. Clones ranked in the top ten supply around 13% of the sample. Sequencing was done on a sample of PBMCs. The receptors were sampled from a man between 35 and 55 years old in good health and CMV-seropositive.

This chain links TRBV7-2 with TRBJ2-2; 7 bases are shared with TRBD1. Germline trimming cut 6 bases from V and 2 bases from J; bases unmatched to any gene: 6. Germline V lookup: CDR1 SGHTA, CDR2 FQGNSA. The CDR3 sequence is 15 residues long. CDR3 in amino acids: CASRIGGYNTGELFF. Here the CDR3 DNA reads TGTGCCAGCAGGATAGGGGGCTACAACACCGGGGAGCTGTTTTTT.

The rearrangement joins TRBV9 to TRBJ2-7; TRBD2 matches at 7 bases. CDR1 and CDR2 (germline): SGDLS, YYNGEE. The CDR3 spans 14 residues. Unmatched junction bases numbered 7, after V lost 4 bases and J lost 3 bases. The CDR3 sequence is CASSSREANYEQYF. Written as DNA, the CDR3 is TGTGCCAGCAGCTCTCGGGAGGCCAACTACGAGCAGTACTTC.

The chain joins TRBV27 to TRBJ2-7; 7 nucleotides match TRBD2. Germline V gene data show CDR1 as MNHEY and CDR2 as SMNVEV (reference sequence). V trimming: 4 bases; J trimming: 6 bases; junction bases outside the gene matches: 6. The CDR3 has 13 amino acids. CDR3 coding DNA: TGTGCCAGCAGTTCCCGACTAGCTCCCGAGCAGTACTTC. Residues: CASSSRLAPEQYF.

This clone was counted between two and nine times. This chain links TRBV15 with TRBJ2-1; 7 nucleotides match TRBD2. In germline, CDR1 is LNHNV, CDR2 YYDKDF (reference sequence). The CDR3 is 13 amino acids. Losses at the gene ends were 1 base for V and 7 bases for J; bases not matched to a gene: 1. The CDR3: CATSRGGGNEQFF. The CDR3 DNA reads TGTGCCACCAGCAGAGGGGGGGGTAATGAGCAGTTCTTC.

This chain links TRBV21-1 with TRBJ2-6; TRBD1, the table's D call, lacks a check against the DNA. TRBV21-1 is a recognized pseudogene. The CDR3 length is 14 residues. The chain's CDR3 is CASHRYSGANVLTF. CDR3 coding DNA: TGTGCCAGTCACAGGTACTCTGGGGCCAACGTCCTGACTTTC.

The CDR3 nucleotides read TGTGCCAGCAGCCGTCGGACAGGTTTTCCAGGGGACAATGAGCAGTTCTTC. Amino acid sequence: CASSRRTGFPGDNEQFF. The chain is built from TRBV7-7 and TRBJ2-1; 7 positions agree with TRBD1. CDR3 length: 17 residues. From germline, CDR1 is SSHAT and CDR2 FNYEAQ (reference sequence). Trimming removed 5 bases from V and 5 bases from J; junction bases left unmatched: 15.

The V and J genes are TRBV10-2 and TRBJ2-5; 7 bases fit TRBD2. Germline values: CDR1 WSHSY, CDR2 SAAADI. The CDR3 spans 13 residues. V trimming: 6 bases; J trimming: 2 bases; junction bases outside the gene matches: 3. The CDR3 region is CASRGSGQETQYF. CDR3 DNA: TGCGCCAGCAGGGGTAGCGGGCAAGAGACCCAGTACTTC.

This chain connects TRBV18 to TRBJ2-1; 8 bases align to TRBD2. The J segment lost 5 bases and the V segment lost 3 bases, leaving 3 bases of the junction unmatched. CDR1 KGHSH and CDR2 LQKENI come from the germline V gene. The length of the CDR3 is 14 residues. CDR3 coding DNA: TGTGCCAGCTCACCGGGACTAGGGCACAATGAGCAGTTCTTC. Residues: CASSPGLGHNEQFF. The full variable domain, rest sourced from reference TRBV18 and TRBJ2-1, is NAGVMQNPRHLVRRRGQEARLRCSPMKGHSHVYWYRQLPEEGLKFMVYLQKENIIDESGMPKERFSAEFPKEGPSILRIQQVVRGDSAAYFCASSPGLGHNEQFFGPGTRLTVL.